The clone carrying this T cell receptor beta chain was detected ten times or more. Antigen specificity is unknown. These data originate in a study of post-analysis software for immune sequencing data. Study-level results: Controls showed lower frequencies than patients for roughly 5 TRBV segments, and TRBV5-6, TRBV5-1 and TRBV20-1 were among these. Multiple sclerosis patients showed significantly lower normalized Chao1 diversity than controls did.

After removal of 6 bases from V and 1 base from J, the junction contained 6 bases not matched to a gene. The germline gives CDR1 MNHEY, CDR2 SVGEGT. The CDR3 length is 14 residues. Prepared libraries of TCR beta cDNA carried unique molecular identifiers. TCRdb passed the PCR reads through MiXCR, listing each CDR3 protein once. The sample records around 710,000 distinct CDR3 sequences, 35% to 55% being singletons. Sequencing was performed on blood. The clonotype comes from a girl between 10 and 17 years old with multiple sclerosis. The chain couples TRBV6-2 or TRBV6-3 to TRBJ2-7, with 7 nucleotides matching TRBD2. CDR3 region: CASSYSGSSYEQYF. The CDR3 DNA reads TGTGCCAGCAGCTATAGCGGGTCTTCCTACGAGCAGTACTTC.